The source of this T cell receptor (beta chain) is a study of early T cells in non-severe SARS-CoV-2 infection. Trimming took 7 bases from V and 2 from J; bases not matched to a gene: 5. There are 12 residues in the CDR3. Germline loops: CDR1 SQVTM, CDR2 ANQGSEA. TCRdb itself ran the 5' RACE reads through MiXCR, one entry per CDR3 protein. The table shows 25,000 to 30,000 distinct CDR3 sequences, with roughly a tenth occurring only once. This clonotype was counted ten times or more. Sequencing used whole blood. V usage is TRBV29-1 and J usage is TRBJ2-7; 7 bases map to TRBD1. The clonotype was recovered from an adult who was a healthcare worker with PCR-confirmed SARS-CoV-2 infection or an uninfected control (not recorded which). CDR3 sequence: CSAGDRAYEQYF. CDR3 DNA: TGCAGCGCCGGGGACAGAGCCTACGAGCAGTACTTC.